This T cell receptor beta chain was found in a study of CD8+CD57+ T cells in acquired aplastic anemia. Study-wide background: Sorted CD4+ and CD8+ cell DNA averaged 3.2 ug.

Genomic DNA was employed as the template in profiling TCR beta VDJ and CDR3. TCRdb ran MiXCR on the reads and lists one entry per CDR3 protein. The profile shows 65,000 to 85,000 distinct CDR3 sequences, 45% to 55% of them singletons. Findings and caveats of the study: CD8+ Simpson's diversity did not differ significantly between patients and controls.

Note on this clonotype: As yet, its antigen is unknown.

The CDR3 is 16 residues long. The V gene end was trimmed by 3 bases and the J gene end by 2 bases; junction bases not matched to a gene: 10. CDR1 is MGHDK, CDR2 SYGVNS, per germline. V and J are TRBV25-1 and TRBJ2-7, with TRBD1 identical over 7 bases. The clonotype originates from a human donor in good health, serving as a control. Sequencing used sorted CD4+, CD8+, or CD8+CD57+ T cells (not recorded which) from PBMCs. CDR3 residues: CASSDNLGTETYEQYF. CDR3 DNA sequence: TGTGCCAGCAGTGACAACTTGGGGACAGAGACCTACGAGCAGTACTTC.